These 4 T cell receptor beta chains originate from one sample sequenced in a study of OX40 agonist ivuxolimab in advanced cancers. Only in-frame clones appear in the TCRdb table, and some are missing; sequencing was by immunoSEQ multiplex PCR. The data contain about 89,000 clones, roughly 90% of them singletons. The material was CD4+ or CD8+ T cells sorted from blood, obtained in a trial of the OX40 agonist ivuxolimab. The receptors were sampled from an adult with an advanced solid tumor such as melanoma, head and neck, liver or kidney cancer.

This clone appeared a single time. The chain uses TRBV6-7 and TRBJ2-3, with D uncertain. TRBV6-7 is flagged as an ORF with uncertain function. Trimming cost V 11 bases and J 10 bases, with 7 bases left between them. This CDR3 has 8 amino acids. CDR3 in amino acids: CAPDAQYF. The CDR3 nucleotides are TGTGCCCCCGACGCGCAGTATTTT.

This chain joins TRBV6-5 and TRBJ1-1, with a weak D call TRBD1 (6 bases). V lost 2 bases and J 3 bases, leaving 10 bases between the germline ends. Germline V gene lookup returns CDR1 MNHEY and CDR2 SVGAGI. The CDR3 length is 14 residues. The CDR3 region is CASSYRGGDTEAFF. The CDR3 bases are TGTGCCAGCAGTTACAGGGGGGGGGACACTGAAGCTTTCTTT.

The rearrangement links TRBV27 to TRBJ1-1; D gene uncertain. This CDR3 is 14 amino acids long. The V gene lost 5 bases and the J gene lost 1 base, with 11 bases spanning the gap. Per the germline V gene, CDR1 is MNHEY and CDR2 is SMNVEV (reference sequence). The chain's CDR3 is CASSAPLRNTEAFF. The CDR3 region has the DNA TGTGCCAGCAGTGCCCCTCTACGGAACACTGAAGCTTTCTTT.

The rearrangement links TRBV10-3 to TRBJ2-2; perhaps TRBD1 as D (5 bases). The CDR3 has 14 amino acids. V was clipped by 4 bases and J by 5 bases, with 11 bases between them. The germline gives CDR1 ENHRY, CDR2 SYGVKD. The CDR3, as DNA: TGTGCCATCAGTGCCTTGGGGCGTACCGGGGAGCTGTTTTTT. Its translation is CAISALGRTGELFF.